This T cell receptor (beta chain) was identified during a study of T cell repertoires in cytomegalovirus infection. The wider study: Well-studied HLA-B-restricted epitopes and recently identified HLA-C-restricted epitopes of CMV were both used in the study. TCR beta signatures that were public indicated CMV infection and matching HLA type.

Study-wide results and limits: Pooled public TCR beta family frequency picked out CMV carriers with the relevant HLA. The ex vivo response was dominated by HLA-C-restricted CMV-specific TCR beta clonotypes.

This clonotype has just a few counts. No antigen is known for it. TCRdb re-derived calls from the reads in MiXCR, one entry per CDR3 protein. The table lists roughly 700,000 distinct CDR3 sequences, roughly 36% of them singletons. The CDR3 totals 15 residues. Trimming took 2 bases from V and 5 from J; bases not matched to a gene: 4. Germline V gives CDR1 SGHNT, CDR2 YYREEE (reference sequence). The rearrangement uses TRBV5-4 and TRBJ2-3; TRBD2 aligns across 11 bases. The sequences come from cultured PBMCs, collected from culture after CMV antigen stimulation. This receptor was taken from a human donor in good health (CMV status not recorded). Some clones in this sample may be carry-over from other donors' samples. This chain's CDR3 is CASSFSGGAGDTQYF. CDR3 DNA: TGTGCCAGCAGCTTTAGCGGGGGGGCCGGAGATACGCAGTATTTT.